This TCR beta chain appears in the sequencing data of a study of blood T cells in healthy people across ages. V was cut by 6 bases and J by 8 bases, with 16 bases left in between. The CDR3 sequence is 13 residues long. Germline V gene data show CDR1 as SEHNR and CDR2 as FQNEAQ (reference sequence). A second PCR of about 7 to 11 cycles used a sample-barcoded 5' primer and a J-beta primer mix. The template-switch adaptor, which had 12 random nucleotides, put a tag on each cDNA molecule. Each CDR3 protein is one row after TCRdb ran MiXCR on the 5' RACE reads. The sample consists of around 670,000 distinct CDR3 sequences, less than 35% of them appearing once. Many counts were recorded for this clonotype. Its target is unknown. Total RNA was extracted at no less than 6 micrograms per sample. Overall study results and limits: Long-lived donors had more naive CD4+ cells and higher diversity than aged donors. No conclusive comparison of naive versus antigen-experienced cells was possible with unsorted PBMCs.

Material: blood. The clonotype originates from a woman older than 75 in good health. The chain links TRBV7-9 to TRBJ1-2, with unresolved D. The CDR3 loop reads CASSEWKGDGYTF. CDR3 coding DNA: TGTGCCAGCAGTGAGTGGAAAGGCGACGGCTACACCTTC.